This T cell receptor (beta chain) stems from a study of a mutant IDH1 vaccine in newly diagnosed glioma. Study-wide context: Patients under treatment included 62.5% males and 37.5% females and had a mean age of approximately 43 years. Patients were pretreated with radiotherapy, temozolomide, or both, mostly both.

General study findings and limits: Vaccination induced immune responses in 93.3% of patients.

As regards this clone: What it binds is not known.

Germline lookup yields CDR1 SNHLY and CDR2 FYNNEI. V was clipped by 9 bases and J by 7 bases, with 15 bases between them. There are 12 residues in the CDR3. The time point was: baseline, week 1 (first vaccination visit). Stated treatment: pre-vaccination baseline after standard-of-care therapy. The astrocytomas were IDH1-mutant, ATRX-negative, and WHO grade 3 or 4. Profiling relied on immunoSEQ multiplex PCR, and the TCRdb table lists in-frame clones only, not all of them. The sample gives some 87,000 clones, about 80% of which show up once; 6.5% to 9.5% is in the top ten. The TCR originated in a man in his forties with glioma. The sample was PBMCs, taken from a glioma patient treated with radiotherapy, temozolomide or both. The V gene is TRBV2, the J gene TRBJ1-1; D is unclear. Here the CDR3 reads CASTLGYFEAFF. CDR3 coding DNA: TGTGCCAGTACTCTTGGGTATTTTGAAGCTTTCTTT.